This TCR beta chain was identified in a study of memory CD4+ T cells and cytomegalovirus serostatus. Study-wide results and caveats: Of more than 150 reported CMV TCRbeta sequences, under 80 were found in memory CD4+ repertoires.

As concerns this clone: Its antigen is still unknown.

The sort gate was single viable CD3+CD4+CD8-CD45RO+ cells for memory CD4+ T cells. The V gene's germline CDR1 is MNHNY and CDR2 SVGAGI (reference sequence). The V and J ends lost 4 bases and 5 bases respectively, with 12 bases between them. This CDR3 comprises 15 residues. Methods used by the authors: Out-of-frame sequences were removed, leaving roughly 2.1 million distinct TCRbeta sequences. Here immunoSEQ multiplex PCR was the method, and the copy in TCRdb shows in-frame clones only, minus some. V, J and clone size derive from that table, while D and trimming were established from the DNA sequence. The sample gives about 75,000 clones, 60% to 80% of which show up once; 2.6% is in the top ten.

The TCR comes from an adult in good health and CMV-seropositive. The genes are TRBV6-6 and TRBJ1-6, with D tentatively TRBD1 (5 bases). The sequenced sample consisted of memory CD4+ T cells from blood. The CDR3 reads CASSLGTPDNSPLHF. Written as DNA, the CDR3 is TGTGCCAGCAGTTTGGGGACGCCGGATAATTCACCCCTCCACTTT.